This is a list of T cell receptor beta chains from one sample in a study of T cell repertoires in ileal Crohn's disease. Sequenced by immunoSEQ multiplex PCR; TCRdb stores in-frame clones only, minus some. The data show about 14,000 clones, approximately 81% seen once. Sample: ileal tissue. The receptors stem from an adult with Crohn's disease. CDR3s include the opening cysteine and the closing phenylalanine or tryptophan. The D gene is left open where the match is weak. Where a row states a size, it is once, few, many or the class of an expanded clone; other rows omit it.

>TRBD1|once|TRBJ2-7|TRBV6-5
CASSYSPGGLSYEQYF
TGTGCCAGCAGTTACTCCCCAGGGGGCCTATCCTACGAGCAGTACTTC
>.|.|TRBJ2-1|TRBV10-2
CASSESPGSRVEQFF
TGCGCCAGCAGTGAGTCGCCGGGAAGCCGCGTTGAGCAGTTCTTC
>TRBD1|.|TRBJ1-1|TRBV5-6
CASSPWDRANTEAFF
TGTGCCAGCAGCCCCTGGGACAGGGCAAACACTGAAGCTTTCTTT
>TRBD1|.|TRBJ1-1|TRBV5-1
CASSLEQGITEAFF
TGCGCCAGCAGCTTGGAACAGGGGATTACTGAAGCTTTCTTT
>TRBD1|.|TRBJ2-7|TRBV5-5
CASSLTDRGLDQYF
TGTGCCAGCAGCTTAACGGACAGGGGGCTAGACCAGTACTTC
>.|.|TRBJ1-1|TRBV5-6
CASSLGQRLLNTEAFF
TGTGCCAGCAGCTTAGGACAGCGCCTCCTGAACACTGAAGCTTTCTTT
>.|.|TRBJ1-6|TRBV5-5
CASSFRDGNSPLHF
TGTGCCAGCAGCTTCAGGGATGGTAATTCACCCCTCCACTTT
>.|.|TRBJ2-4|TRBV5-6
CASSLGSLVNIQYF
TGTGCCAGCAGCTTGGGGAGTCTCGTAAACATTCAGTACTTC
>.|.|TRBJ1-4|TRBV7-9
CASSGTGEKLFF
TGTGCCAGCAGTGGGACTGGCGAAAAACTGTTTTTT
>.|.|TRBJ2-1|TRBV19
CASSIGQGNNEQFF
TGTGCCAGTAGCATTGGGCAGGGGAACAATGAGCAGTTCTTC
>.|.|TRBJ1-2|TRBV28
CASTPSGIGGYTF
TGTGCCAGCACCCCCTCGGGGATAGGAGGCTACACCTTC
>.|.|TRBJ2-1|TRBV2
CATRQVATYNEQFF
TGTGCCACCCGACAGGTAGCGACCTACAATGAGCAGTTCTTC
>TRBD2|few|TRBJ2-1|TRBV30
CAWDPGLAGEGEQFF
TGTGCCTGGGACCCGGGACTAGCGGGGGAGGGTGAGCAGTTCTTC
>TRBD1|.|TRBJ1-1|TRBV30
CAWGKTGGLPAMNTEAFF
TGTGCCTGGGGGAAAACAGGGGGCCTGCCGGCTATGAACACTGAAGCTTTCTTT
>.|.|TRBJ1-5|TRBV7-9
CASSLGHRNQPQHF
TGTGCCAGCAGCTTGGGACATCGCAATCAGCCCCAGCATTTT
>TRBD1|.|TRBJ1-2|TRBV9
CASSVDLGQGAGGYTF
TGTGCCAGCAGCGTAGATCTAGGACAGGGGGCAGGAGGCTACACCTTC
>.|.|TRBJ2-7|TRBV27
CASSSGDKNYEQYF
TGTGCCAGCAGTTCCGGGGACAAAAACTACGAGCAGTACTTC
>TRBD2|.|TRBJ2-3|TRBV7-6
CASSFTSGGPTDTQYF
TGTGCCAGCAGCTTCACTAGCGGGGGTCCCACAGATACGCAGTATTTT
>.|.|TRBJ2-5|TRBV5-1
CASSLSGGRLLETQYF
TGCGCCAGCAGCTTGAGTGGAGGCCGGTTGTTGGAGACCCAGTACTTC
>TRBD1|.|TRBJ2-7|TRBV6-4
CANGGETGQGGNEQYF
TGTGCCAATGGTGGTGAAACGGGACAGGGTGGCAACGAGCAGTACTTC
>.|once|TRBJ2-1|TRBV9
CASSVALVAVPIYNEQFF
TGTGCCAGCAGCGTAGCTTTGGTAGCGGTTCCAATTTACAATGAGCAGTTCTTC
>.|.|TRBJ2-7|TRBV9
CASSPLGGSGDEQYF
TGTGCCAGCAGCCCTCTTGGGGGGTCGGGGGACGAGCAGTACTTC
>TRBD1|.|TRBJ1-2|TRBV5-4
CASSLNQGAGGYTF
TGTGCCAGCAGCTTGAACCAGGGGGCGGGTGGCTACACCTTC
>.|.|TRBJ1-2|TRBV5-4
CASSRNRQASYGYTF
TGTGCCAGCAGCCGGAACCGACAGGCGAGCTATGGCTACACCTTC
>.|.|TRBJ1-5|TRBV28
CASSSLRGATDPQHF
TGTGCCAGCAGTTCCCTCCGGGGGGCGACGGATCCCCAGCATTTT
>TRBD1|once|TRBJ2-1|TRBV11-2
CASSLDPTGGLNEQFF
TGTGCCAGCAGCTTAGATCCGACAGGGGGCCTCAATGAGCAGTTCTTC
>.|.|TRBJ2-3|TRBV27
CASNPRRRSDTQYF
TGTGCCAGCAACCCCAGGAGGCGCTCAGATACGCAGTATTTT
>.|.|TRBJ2-7|TRBV6-5
CASRRERGSYEQYF
TGTGCCAGCAGGCGGGAAAGAGGGTCCTACGAGCAGTACTTC
>TRBD1|.|TRBJ2-7|TRBV28
CASSLTLGQGRNEQYF
TGTGCCAGCAGTTTAACCCTCGGACAGGGAAGGAACGAGCAGTACTTC
>TRBD2|.|TRBJ2-1|TRBV19
CASRGLAGVYEQFF
TGTGCCAGTAGGGGACTAGCGGGAGTATATGAGCAGTTCTTC
>TRBD1|.|TRBJ1-2|TRBV6-5
CASKTGAYGYTF
TGTGCCAGCAAGACAGGGGCCTATGGCTACACCTTC
>TRBD1|.|TRBJ1-4|TRBV7-2
CASSPRTGGEKLFF
TGTGCCAGCAGCCCCAGGACAGGGGGTGAAAAACTGTTTTTT
>TRBD2|.|TRBJ2-7|TRBV2
CASNAGTSPYEQYF
TGTGCCAGCAATGCCGGGACTAGCCCCTACGAGCAGTACTTC
>.|.|TRBJ1-2|TRBV7-2
CASSRIRTTGGTLYTF
TGTGCCAGCAGCCGAATCAGGACGACAGGTGGTACTCTCTACACCTTC
>.|.|TRBJ2-2|TRBV28
CASSFLRGNTGELFF
TGTGCCAGCAGTTTTCTACGGGGGAACACCGGGGAGCTGTTTTTT
>TRBD2|.|TRBJ2-5|TRBV19
CASTRTSAKGETQYF
TGTGCCAGTACCAGGACTAGCGCAAAAGGAGAGACCCAGTACTTC
>.|.|TRBJ1-1|TRBV2
CASSEATPFF
TGTGCCAGCAGTGAAGCGACACCTTTCTTT
>.|.|TRBJ2-5|TRBV7-2
CASSLMGGPGETQYF
TGTGCCAGCAGCTTAATGGGGGGGCCGGGGGAGACCCAGTACTTC
>.|.|TRBJ2-4|TRBV7-2
CASSSELLPAKNIQYF
TGTGCCAGCAGCTCGGAGTTATTACCAGCCAAAAACATTCAGTACTTC
>TRBD1|.|TRBJ1-4|TRBV5-1
CASSLGPGQGNEKLFF
TGCGCCAGCAGCTTGGGTCCGGGACAGGGAAACGAAAAACTGTTTTTT
>.|.|TRBJ2-3|TRBV5-1
CASSSEGDIGTDTQYF
TGCGCCAGCAGCTCCGAGGGGGACATAGGCACAGATACGCAGTATTTT
>.|.|TRBJ2-5|TRBV5-4
CASSLVGTSQETQYF
TGTGCCAGCAGCTTGGTTGGGACTTCCCAAGAGACCCAGTACTTC
>TRBD2|.|TRBJ2-7|TRBV7-2
CASSLAGAGYEQYF
TGTGCCAGCAGCCTAGCGGGAGCGGGTTACGAGCAGTACTTC
>TRBD2|.|TRBJ2-7|TRBV5-5
CASSLRGGSGSYEQYF
TGTGCCAGCAGTTTAAGGGGCGGGAGCGGCTCCTACGAGCAGTACTTC
>.|.|TRBJ1-3|TRBV29-1
CSVVVGLGNTIYF
TGCAGCGTTGTAGTGGGGCTCGGAAACACCATATATTTT
>TRBD1|few|TRBJ2-3|TRBV9
CASKGTGSTDTQYF
TGTGCCAGTAAAGGGACAGGGTCCACAGATACGCAGTATTTT
>TRBD2|.|TRBJ2-4|TRBV5-4
CASSDGLAGIAKNIQYF
TGTGCCAGCAGCGATGGACTAGCGGGTATAGCCAAAAACATTCAGTACTTC
>.|few|TRBJ1-4|TRBV5-1
CASSFQGFGANEKLFF
TGCGCCAGCAGCTTCCAGGGGTTCGGGGCTAATGAAAAACTGTTTTTT
>TRBD2|.|TRBJ2-7|TRBV4-3
CASSQETSGGNEQYF
TGCGCCAGCAGCCAAGAGACTAGCGGGGGGAACGAGCAGTACTTC
>TRBD2|once|TRBJ2-5|TRBV5-1
CASSLAGGGETQYF
TGCGCCAGCAGCTTGGCCGGGGGGGGAGAGACCCAGTACTTC
>TRBD1|few|TRBJ2-1|TRBV6-4
CASSDSPGQGNNEQFF
TGTGCCAGCAGTGACTCCCCGGGACAGGGGAACAATGAGCAGTTCTTC
>.|.|TRBJ1-4|TRBV15
CATSSDINEKLFF
TGTGCCACCAGCTCGGACATTAATGAAAAACTGTTTTTT
>TRBD1|.|TRBJ1-1|TRBV2
CASKTGGEREAFF
TGTGCCAGCAAGACAGGGGGCGAAAGGGAAGCTTTCTTT